Listed here are 26 T cell receptor beta chains from one sample, sequenced in a study of blood T cell repertoires in COVID-19. The protocol was immunoSEQ multiplex PCR, while the TCRdb copy is restricted to in-frame clones and leaves out a portion. Of 300,000 or so clones in the sample, around four fifths were seen once. Sequenced: peripheral blood. The receptor source for this set is a woman in her forties or fifties with acute or convalescent COVID-19.

This clone has just one count. V is TRBV7-3 and J is TRBJ2-3, with 7 bases that match TRBD1. The CDR3 has 15 residues. Looked up from germline, CDR1 is SGHTA and CDR2 is FQGTGA. Losses at the gene ends were 3 bases for V and 2 bases for J; bases not matched to a gene: 5. The CDR3 loop reads CASSFGDRDTDTQYF. Written as DNA, the CDR3 is TGTGCCAGCAGCTTCGGAGACAGGGACACAGATACGCAGTATTTT. The whole variable domain, filled in from reference TRBV7-3 and TRBJ2-3, reads GAGVSQTPSNKVTEKGKYVELRCDPISGHTALYWYRQSLGQGPEFLIYFQGTGAADDSGLPNDRFFAVRPEGSVSTLKIQRTERGDSAVYLCASSFGDRDTDTQYFGPGTRLTVL.

Ten or more counts support this clone. The rearrangement joins TRBV27 to TRBJ2-7, with a weak D call TRBD1 (6 bases). Trimming took 3 bases from V and 2 from J, leaving 11 bases between them. Germline CDR1 and CDR2: MNHEY and SMNVEV (reference sequence). CDR3 length equals 14 residues. The CDR3 spells CASSFDRQAYEQYF. In DNA form, the CDR3 reads TGTGCCAGCAGTTTCGACAGGCAGGCCTACGAGCAGTACTTC.

This rearrangement joins TRBV10-3 to TRBJ2-3; 7 nucleotides align to TRBD1. J was trimmed by 0 bases and V by 4 bases; bases with no gene match: 10. CDR3 length: 17 amino acids. The V gene's germline CDR1 is ENHRY and CDR2 SYGVKD. CDR3 protein: CAISVDYRGVSTDTQYF. CDR3 DNA: TGTGCCATCAGTGTAGATTACAGGGGCGTTAGCACAGATACGCAGTATTTT.

The chain couples TRBV25-1 to TRBJ2-5, with 7 nucleotides matching TRBD1. J was trimmed by 5 bases and V by 8 bases; bases with no gene match: 11. The length of the CDR3 is 14 residues. The germline gives CDR1 MGHDK, CDR2 SYGVNS. CDR3 sequence reads: CASHDGQGDETQYF. CDR3 DNA: TGTGCCAGCCACGACGGTCAGGGGGACGAGACCCAGTACTTC.

The V gene is TRBV24-1, the J gene TRBJ2-5; 7 nucleotides match TRBD2. In germline, CDR1 is KGHDR, CDR2 SFDVKD. Losses at the gene ends were 4 bases for V and 2 bases for J; bases not matched to a gene: 9. The CDR3 runs to 16 residues. CDR3 coding DNA: TGTGCCACCAGTGACCCTAGCGGATCTGGTCAAGAGACCCAGTACTTC. Translation: CATSDPSGSGQETQYF.

The chain carries TRBV29-1 and TRBJ1-2; D perhaps matches TRBD1 (6 bases). This CDR3 has 12 residues. Germline-derived CDR1 and CDR2 are SQVTM and ANQGSEA. V lost 5 bases and J 5 bases, leaving 12 bases between the germline ends. DNA for the CDR3: TGCAGCGTTTACAGGGAGGGTTATGGCTACACCTTC. This encodes CSVYREGYGYTF.

On this clone itself: Other nucleotide sequences from this sample produce the same CDR3. This chain joins TRBV29-1 and TRBJ2-5; no clear D. V shed 6 bases and J shed 4 bases, with 6 bases lying between them. Germline values: CDR1 SQVTM, CDR2 ANQGSEA. This CDR3 comprises 10 residues. CDR3 region: CSVRVETQYF. CDR3 nucleotides: TGCAGCGTACGAGTAGAGACCCAGTACTTC.

The rearrangement uses TRBV18 and TRBJ2-5, with TRBD2 as a possible D gene (6 bases). This CDR3 contains 17 residues. V gave up 3 bases and J gave up 2 bases, with 19 bases separating them. Germline V gene data show CDR1 as KGHSH and CDR2 as LQKENI. The CDR3 protein is CASSPLPGLGGQETQYF. CDR3 DNA sequence: TGTGCCAGCTCACCTTTGCCGGGACTCGGGGGACAAGAGACCCAGTACTTC.

The CDR3 DNA sequence: TGTGCCATCAGTAACCCGGGACAGGGGTTTCAAGAGACCCAGTACTTC. It is translated as CAISNPGQGFQETQYF. V and J are TRBV10-3 and TRBJ2-5; 10 bases match TRBD1. CDR1 ENHRY and CDR2 SYGVKD come from the germline V gene. The ends lost 5 bases at V and 2 bases at J; junction bases unmatched: 8. The CDR3 length is 16 residues.

The J gene is TRBJ2-7, the V gene TRBV6-5, with TRBD1 matching 7 bases. Trimming took 4 bases from V and 4 from J; bases not matched to a gene: 7. The CDR3 is 14 residues long. Per the germline V gene, CDR1 is MNHEY and CDR2 is SVGAGI. CDR3: CASSSGTARYEQYV. CDR3 DNA sequence: TGTGCCAGCAGTTCGGGGACAGCAAGATACGAGCAGTACGTC.

The V and J genes are TRBV19 and TRBJ2-7, with D perhaps TRBD1 (6 bases). V lost 3 bases, J lost 3 bases, and 12 bases lay in between. This CDR3 spans 14 amino acids. Germline V gene lookup returns CDR1 LNHDA and CDR2 SQIVND (reference sequence). CDR3 coding DNA: TGTGCCAGTAGTATGGGACAAACGTTCTACGAGCAGTACTTC. It specifies CASSMGQTFYEQYF.

The V gene is TRBV29-1, the J gene TRBJ2-7, with TRBD2 matching 14 bases. The junction had 7 bases not matched to a gene; V was cut back by 7 bases and J by 5 bases. This CDR3 contains 14 residues. Germline CDR1 is SQVTM and CDR2 is ANQGSEA. The CDR3 bases are TGCAGCGCGGGACTAGCGGGAGAAAGGAACGAGCAGTACTTC. It yields the protein CSAGLAGERNEQYF.

The chain links TRBV5-1 to TRBJ1-2, with 7 positions matching TRBD1. CDR1 and CDR2 from the germline V gene are SGHRS and YFSETQ. J was trimmed by 0 bases and V by 4 bases; bases with no gene match: 6. CDR3 size: 15 residues. CDR3 region: CASSTGTAANYGYTF. CDR3 bases: TGCGCCAGCAGCACTGGGACAGCCGCTAACTATGGCTACACCTTC.

The chain couples TRBV12-3 or TRBV12-4 to TRBJ1-2; no reliable D call. The V gene lost 2 bases and the J gene lost 5 bases, with 6 bases spanning the gap. This CDR3 is 12 amino acids long. CDR3 protein: CASSLNIYGYTF. In DNA, the CDR3 is TGTGCCAGCAGTTTAAACATTTATGGCTACACCTTC.

Turning to this clone: The identical CDR3 is also encoded by other nucleotide sequences in the sample. V usage is TRBV2 and J usage is TRBJ1-1; a weak D match, TRBD1 (6 bases). Trimming left V 6 bases short and J 1 base short, with 12 bases between. Germline V gives CDR1 SNHLY, CDR2 FYNNEI. CDR3 length: 14 residues. CDR3 region: CASRAGQRNTEAFF. The CDR3 region has the DNA TGTGCCAGCAGAGCTGGACAGAGGAACACTGAAGCTTTCTTT.

Note on this clone: It is unclear where the CDR3 begins or ends on the DNA, so no DNA is shown, and the CDR3 is as TCRdb lists it. CDR3 amino acids: CASSKVGGGSNYGYTF. V gene TRBV21-1 combines with J gene TRBJ1-2. TRBV21-1 is a pseudogene locus. The CDR3 has 16 amino acids, counting both end residues.

The rearrangement joins TRBV7-3 to TRBJ2-7, with 9 bases matching TRBD2. Germline V gene lookup returns CDR1 SGHTA and CDR2 FQGTGA. The ends lost 2 bases at V and 2 bases at J; junction bases unmatched: 7. CDR3 size: 16 residues. Here the CDR3 reads CASSLAGLADTYEQYF. The CDR3 nucleotides are TGTGCCAGCAGCTTAGCGGGACTAGCTGATACCTACGAGCAGTACTTC.

The chain links TRBV7-8 to TRBJ2-3; 11 bases are a match to TRBD1. The germline V gene encodes CDR1 SGHVS and CDR2 FQNEAQ. The CDR3 consists of 16 residues. J was trimmed by 5 bases and V by 5 bases; bases with no gene match: 9. For the CDR3, the DNA is TGTGCCAGCAGCAAATTCGGACAGGGGGCAGGAGATACGCAGTATTTT. The encoded protein is CASSKFGQGAGDTQYF.

A single count supports this clone. CDR3 amino acids: CAISVSGGAYNEQFF. CDR3 bases: TGTGCCATCAGTGTTAGCGGGGGGGCGTACAATGAGCAGTTCTTC. The chain couples TRBV10-3 to TRBJ2-1; 11 bases line up with TRBD2. The germline gives CDR1 ENHRY, CDR2 SYGVKD. CDR3 length equals 15 residues. The trim removed 4 bases at V and 4 bases at J, leaving 3 bases unmatched.

V usage is TRBV10-3 and J usage is TRBJ2-3; 7 nucleotides match TRBD2. The CDR3 is 15 residues long. Per germline, CDR1 ENHRY and CDR2 SYGVKD. V was pared by 5 bases and J by 5 bases, with 10 bases of the junction left unmatched. This chain's CDR3 is CAISPRPGGEDTQYF. The DNA for the CDR3 is TGTGCCATCAGTCCACGGCCGGGGGGTGAAGATACGCAGTATTTT.

As to this clone: Other DNA sequences from this sample encode an identical CDR3 as well. The CDR3 protein is CASSLDRGYEQYF. DNA for the CDR3: TGTGCCAGCAGCTTAGACAGGGGGTACGAGCAGTACTTC. The chain combines TRBV7-2 with TRBJ2-7; 8 nucleotides match TRBD1. J was trimmed by 4 bases and V by 1 base; bases with no gene match: 0. CDR1 is SGHTA, CDR2 FQGNSA, per germline. CDR3 length: 13 amino acids.

The V and J genes are TRBV11-2 and TRBJ1-3; TRBD1 is a possible D gene (5 bases). CDR3 size: 14 residues. Germline lookup yields CDR1 SGHAT and CDR2 FQNNGV. V lost 6 bases, J lost 0 bases, and 9 bases lay in between. The CDR3 spells CASRTDTSGNTIYF. The CDR3 DNA is TGTGCCAGCAGGACGGACACCTCTGGAAACACCATATATTTT.

This clone was observed once. The J gene is TRBJ1-6, the V gene TRBV27; 7 bases map to TRBD1. The CDR3 is 16 residues long. V shed 7 bases and J 8 bases; nucleotides not matched to a gene: 14. Germline assignment: CDR1 MNHEY and CDR2 SMNVEV (reference sequence). The CDR3: CASKMGQSRFDSPLHF. CDR3 bases: TGTGCCAGCAAAATGGGACAGAGTAGATTCGATTCACCCCTCCACTTT.

The rearrangement joins TRBV6-5 to TRBJ1-2; D possibly corresponds to TRBD1 (6 bases). CDR1 is MNHEY and CDR2 is SVGAGI in the germline V gene. The V gene lost 6 bases and the J gene lost 2 bases, with 10 bases spanning the gap. This CDR3 spans 13 amino acids. The CDR3 coding sequence is TGTGCCAGCAGAAGAGACAGGAACTATGGCTACACCTTC. Amino acid sequence: CASRRDRNYGYTF.

V and J are TRBV11-2 and TRBJ1-5; D is possibly TRBD1 (5 bases). The V end lost 1 base, the J end lost 7 bases, and 14 bases lay between the germline ends. Germline lookup yields CDR1 SGHAT and CDR2 FQNNGV. The CDR3 length is 15 residues. CDR3 DNA: TGTGCCAGCAGCTTAGGGGGCACCCCAGGACAGCCCCAGCATTTT. This translates into CASSLGGTPGQPQHF.

The CDR3 region has the DNA TGTGCCAGCAGCTTAGCTAGCAGTGGAGATACGCAGTATTTT. Protein product: CASSLASSGDTQYF. The V gene is TRBV11-2, the J gene TRBJ2-3, with TRBD2 as a possible D gene (5 bases). The V gene's germline CDR1 is SGHAT and CDR2 FQNNGV. The CDR3 is 14 residues long. V lost 1 base and J 5 bases, leaving 10 bases between the germline ends. The full variable domain, with the rest looked up from reference TRBV11-2 and TRBJ2-3, is EAGVAQSPRYKIIEKRQSVAFWCNPISGHATLYWYQQILGQGPKLLIQFQNNGVVDDSQLPKDRFSAERLKGVDSTLKIQPAKLEDSAVYLCASSLASSGDTQYFGPGTRLTVL.